A single sample is the source of the 3 T cell receptor beta chains below, sequenced in a study of shared clonotypes between healthy human individuals. CD45RO-negative, CCR7-selected cells formed the naive CD8 fraction, which excluded terminally differentiated effector memory CD45RA+ cells. TCRdb's table, derived via immunoSEQ multiplex PCR, lists solely in-frame clones and lacks some. The sample holds approximately 1.9 million clones, roughly 93% seen once. Sequenced material: naive CD8+ T cells from PBMCs. The receptor source for this set is a man between 18 and 29 years old in good health. Some clones in this sample may be carry-over from other donors' samples.

V is TRBV5-6 and J is TRBJ1-1; the D is unclear. Germline V gene lookup returns CDR1 SGHDT and CDR2 YYEEEE. This CDR3 has 14 residues. V was shortened by 1 base and J by 5 bases, with 12 bases between the two germline ends. This chain's CDR3 is CASSLSSGTTEAFF. The CDR3 DNA is TGTGCCAGCAGCTTGAGTTCCGGTACTACTGAAGCTTTCTTT.

The rearrangement uses TRBV27 and TRBJ2-7; the D gene is possibly TRBD2 (6 bases). This CDR3 comprises 13 residues. CDR1 and CDR2 from the germline V gene are MNHEY and SMNVEV (reference sequence). V was shortened by 11 bases and J by 2 bases, with 16 bases between the two germline ends. Here the CDR3 reads CAVGVGGTYEQYF. As DNA, the CDR3 is TGTGCCGTAGGGGTCGGCGGGACCTACGAGCAGTACTTC.

The chain employs TRBV10-1 and TRBJ2-2; D gene unclear. Germline V gene data show CDR1 as WNHNN and CDR2 as SYGVQD (reference sequence). V was trimmed by 3 bases and J by 4 bases, leaving 15 bases between them. CDR3 size: 16 residues. This CDR3 reads CASSDGVRPSTGELFF. The CDR3 DNA follows: TGCGCCAGCAGTGATGGAGTCCGCCCAAGCACCGGGGAGCTGTTTTTT.